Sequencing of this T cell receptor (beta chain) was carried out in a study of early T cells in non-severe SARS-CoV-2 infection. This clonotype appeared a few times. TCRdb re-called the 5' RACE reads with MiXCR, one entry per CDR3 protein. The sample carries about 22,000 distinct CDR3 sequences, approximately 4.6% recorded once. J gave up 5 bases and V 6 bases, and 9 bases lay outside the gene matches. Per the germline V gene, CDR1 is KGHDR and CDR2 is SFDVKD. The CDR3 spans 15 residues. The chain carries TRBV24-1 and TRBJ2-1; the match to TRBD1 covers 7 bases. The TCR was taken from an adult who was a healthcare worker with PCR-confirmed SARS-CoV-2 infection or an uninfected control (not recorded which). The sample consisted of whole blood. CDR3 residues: CATSPGTDYNNEQFF. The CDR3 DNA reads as TGTGCCACCAGTCCCGGGACAGACTATAACAATGAGCAGTTCTTC.